These T cell receptor beta chains were read from a single sample in a study of technical replicates of blood from a few donors. The repertoire was sequenced with immunoSEQ multiplex PCR; TCRdb's copy has only in-frame clones and lacks some. This table has about 73,000 clones, 93% appearing once. Sequencing was done on a sample of T cells isolated from PBMCs. The receptors derive from a human donor in good health. CDR3s leave out the opening cysteine and the closing phenylalanine or tryptophan. Fields, in order: V gene, CDR3 protein.

TRBV19	ASSTANSGSGHEQY
TRBV5-1	ASSSGGQGDTDTQY
TRBV29-1	SVEPSGGGPDNEQF
TRBV27	AAAKTRGDEKLF
TRBV28	ASSFSPGKYGYT
TRBV4-1	ASSQLAGPHYEQY
TRBV5-1	ASSHTGIQTQY
TRBV15	ATSRGWTGVYGYT
TRBV29-1	SVKALLTGDGYT
TRBV2	ASTGTSGGAETQY
TRBV5-4	ASSLDRGSYGYT
TRBV5-4	ASSFGDRVC
TRBV7-8	ASSLPTDYEQY
TRBV5-1	ASSPDRGRAPYEQY
TRBV4-1	ASSQTSGGALSYEQY
TRBV28	ASSSHLRGSGLFYGYT
TRBV28	ASSLFSMGQTYEQY
TRBV28	ASSRGNTGELF
TRBV19	ASSNLVGLHQPQH
TRBV7-6	ASSLARALYNEQF
TRBV6-1	ASSPTSDSPYEQY
TRBV5-6	ASSLGQGVEGYT
TRBV10-3	AIRGTSGSTNEQF
TRBV2	ASVADSYEQY
TRBV5-1	ASSLLTENSPLH
TRBV29-1	SVSSGNTIY
TRBV2	ASSGQGGTDTQY
TRBV5-4	ASSSRTSGDEQF
TRBV7-2	ASSQGTSTGNQPQH
TRBV28	ASSRRQGKNEQY
TRBV6-1	ASSGRQGRTEAF
TRBV11-2	ASSLSLVTDTQY
TRBV29-1	SVEGRLNTEAF
TRBV10-3	AIRIFDSTGELF
TRBV5-4	ASSLTSVAGGRTDTQY